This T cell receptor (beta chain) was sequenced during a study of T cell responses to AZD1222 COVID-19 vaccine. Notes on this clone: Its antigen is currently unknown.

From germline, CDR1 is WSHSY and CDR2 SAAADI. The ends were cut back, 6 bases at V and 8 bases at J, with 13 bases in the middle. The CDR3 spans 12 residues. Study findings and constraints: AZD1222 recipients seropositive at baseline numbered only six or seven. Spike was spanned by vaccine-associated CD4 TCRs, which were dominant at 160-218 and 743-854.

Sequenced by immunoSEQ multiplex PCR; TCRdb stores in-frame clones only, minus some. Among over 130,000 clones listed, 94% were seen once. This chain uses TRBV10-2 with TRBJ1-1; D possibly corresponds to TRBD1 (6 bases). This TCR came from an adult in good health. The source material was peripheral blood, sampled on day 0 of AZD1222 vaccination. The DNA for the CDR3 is TGCGCCAGCAGCTCACAGGGTGTGGAAGCTTTCTTT. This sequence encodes CASSSQGVEAFF.